The 15 T cell receptor beta chains reported below all come from one sample, sequenced in a study of T cells in Graves' hyperthyroidism and ophthalmopathy. RNA transcripts served as the template for amplifying TCR beta CDR3 regions. Researchers ran a first-round RT-PCR on the TCR CDR3 using the HTBI primer set. Each CDR3 protein is one row after TCRdb ran MiXCR on the multiplex PCR reads. This sample has roughly 750,000 distinct CDR3 sequences, with about 17% found just once. Sequencing input: blood. These receptor sequences come from a man aged 18 to 35 with Graves' hyperthyroidism.

This rearrangement joins TRBV4-1 to TRBJ1-3; no definite D call. This CDR3 is 14 amino acids long. Trimming removed 0 bases from V and 4 bases from J, with 7 bases in between. Germline values: CDR1 MGHRA, CDR2 YSYEKL. CDR3 DNA: TGCGCCAGCAGCCAAGATTCCGGAGGAAACACCATATATTTT. It yields the protein CASSQDSGGNTIYF.

This clonotype was counted between two and nine times. The rearrangement uses TRBV4-1 and TRBJ2-7, with 7 bases aligning to TRBD2. This CDR3 comprises 16 residues. Germline V gene lookup returns CDR1 MGHRA and CDR2 YSYEKL. V trimming: 3 bases; J trimming: 3 bases; junction bases outside the gene matches: 11. CDR3 sequence (DNA): TGCGCCAGCAGCCAGCTTTACGGGGGAGGGTACTACGAGCAGTACTTC. Its protein is CASSQLYGGGYYEQYF.

Note on this clonotype: A much larger clone lies a single base off, so this may be a read error. The V and J genes are TRBV7-9 and TRBJ2-7; 8 bases map to TRBD1. This CDR3 comprises 15 residues. Germline values: CDR1 SEHNR, CDR2 FQNEAQ (reference sequence). V shed 5 bases and J 6 bases; nucleotides not matched to a gene: 12. CDR3 bases: TGTGCCAGCAGCCGAGCGGCAGGGGGCATCGTCGAGCAGTACTTC. This codes for CASSRAAGGIVEQYF.

A word on this clonotype: A clone one base away is much larger, so this may be a read error. The genes are TRBV5-1 and TRBJ1-1; perhaps TRBD1 as D (6 bases). CDR1 is SGHRS and CDR2 is YFSETQ in the germline V gene. The CDR3 covers 17 residues. V was pared by 4 bases and J by 0 bases, with 19 bases between. CDR3 residues: CASSLGYAGVVNTEAFF. CDR3 DNA: TGCGCCAGCAGCCTTGGATATGCAGGGGTGGTGAACACTGAAGCTTTCTTT.

The rearrangement uses TRBV20-1 and TRBJ1-2; TRBD1 aligns across 7 bases. CDR1 DFQATT and CDR2 SNEGSKA come from the germline V gene (reference sequence). J was trimmed by 3 bases and V by 1 base; bases with no gene match: 14. The CDR3 runs 17 residues. The CDR3 coding sequence is TGCAGTGCTAGAGGAAGACAGGGCGCTAAAGCGGACTATGGCTACACCTTC. Protein: CSARGRQGAKADYGYTF.

This chain joins TRBV24-1 and TRBJ2-2; 12 bases align to TRBD2. The CDR3 has 16 residues. J lost 0 bases, V lost 9 bases, and 4 bases had no gene match. The V gene's germline CDR1 is KGHDR and CDR2 SFDVKD. CDR3 sequence (DNA): TGTGCCACCCAACTAGCGGGAGGCGCGAACACCGGGGAGCTGTTTTTT. This translates into CATQLAGGANTGELFF.

This clonotype was recorded at least ten times. The CDR3 sequence is CASSLVSGAEAFF. CDR3 in DNA: TGTGCCAGCAGTTTAGTCTCTGGGGCAGAAGCTTTCTTT. This chain connects TRBV12-3 or TRBV12-4 to TRBJ1-1; a weak D match, TRBD1 (5 bases). V was clipped by 1 base and J by 8 bases, with 11 bases between them. The CDR3 is 13 residues long.

The chain has TRBV10-3 and TRBJ2-5; 11 nucleotides line up with TRBD1. The germline gives CDR1 ENHRY, CDR2 SYGVKD. There are 17 residues in the CDR3. J gave up 4 bases and V 0 bases, and 7 bases lay outside the gene matches. CDR3 nucleotides: TGTGCCATCAGTGAGTCGAGGACAGGGGGCTCTCGAGAGACCCAGTACTTC. It codes for CAISESRTGGSRETQYF.

V gene TRBV30 combines with J gene TRBJ1-4, with a tentative D call TRBD1 (6 bases). The V gene lost 0 bases and the J gene lost 8 bases, with 10 bases spanning the gap. CDR3 length: 13 residues. The V gene's germline CDR1 is GTSNPN and CDR2 SVGIG (reference sequence). CDR3 sequence: CAWSVGGHEKLFF. The CDR3 bases are TGTGCCTGGAGTGTGGGGGGGCACGAAAAACTGTTTTTT.

The genes are TRBV4-1 and TRBJ1-2; D is perhaps TRBD1 (5 bases). Germline CDR1 MGHRA, CDR2 YSYEKL. The CDR3 loop spans 14 amino acids. V lost 1 base, J lost 8 bases, and 14 bases lay in between. CDR3 region: CASSQVGRARGYTF. DNA of the CDR3: TGCGCCAGCAGCCAAGTCGGCAGGGCACGCGGCTACACCTTC.

CDR3 region: CASSIIAGGYSGANVLTF. Written as DNA, the CDR3 is TGTGCCAGCAGTATTATAGCGGGAGGTTACTCTGGGGCCAACGTCCTGACTTTC. V is TRBV6-1 and J is TRBJ2-6, with 10 positions matching TRBD2. This CDR3 comprises 18 residues. Germline V lookup: CDR1 MNHNS, CDR2 SASEGT. Trimming removed 5 bases from V and 0 bases from J; junction bases left unmatched: 7.

This clonotype has a handful of counts. The rearrangement links TRBV5-4 to TRBJ2-7, with TRBD1 identical over 7 bases. Germline V gives CDR1 SGHNT, CDR2 YYREEE (reference sequence). J lost 1 base, V lost 6 bases, and 7 bases had no gene match. The CDR3 covers 14 residues. The CDR3 region has the DNA TGTGCCAGCACCGCCGGGACAGATTCCTACGAGCAGTACTTC. Amino acid sequence: CASTAGTDSYEQYF.

The chain combines TRBV7-3 with TRBJ2-3, with 8 bases lining up with TRBD2. The V and J ends lost 5 bases and 4 bases, in that order; junction bases with no gene match: 8. The germline gives CDR1 SGHTA, CDR2 FQGTGA. The CDR3 runs to 15 residues. For the CDR3, the DNA is TGTGCCAGCAGCGACAGCGGGAGTGGGGCAGATACGCAGTATTTT. Protein sequence: CASSDSGSGADTQYF.

The genes are TRBV27 and TRBJ2-2; D is possibly TRBD2 (6 bases). The CDR3 sequence is 14 residues long. Germline assignment: CDR1 MNHEY and CDR2 SMNVEV (reference sequence). V was shortened by 4 bases and J by 6 bases, with 12 bases between the two germline ends. CDR3 sequence (DNA): TGTGCCAGCAGTTCATCGGGGGTACCCGGGGAGCTGTTTTTT. Amino acid sequence: CASSSSGVPGELFF.

The CDR3 is CASTTGTSGRYNEQFF. In nucleotides, the CDR3 is TGTGCCAGCACTACCGGGACTAGCGGGAGATACAATGAGCAGTTCTTC. This sequence joins TRBV27 and TRBJ2-1, with 14 positions matching TRBD2. Germline V gene lookup returns CDR1 MNHEY and CDR2 SMNVEV (reference sequence). The length of the CDR3 is 16 residues. After removal of 7 bases from V and 4 bases from J, the junction contained 6 bases not matched to a gene.